This T cell receptor (beta chain) was documented in a study of T cell responses to AZD1222 COVID-19 vaccine. To note about this clone: Its cognate antigen is unknown.

Findings and caveats of the study: In a largely white British group with more females than males, clonal diversity was possibly underestimated. CD4 TCRs linked to vaccination spanned spike, dominating at 160-218 and 743-854. Repertoire sampling happened only post peak T cell response.

The table came from immunoSEQ multiplex PCR; TCRdb's copy has only in-frame clones and leaves some out. The data show about 150,000 clones, with roughly 89% seen just once and 7.5% to 8% held by the top ten. Source: peripheral blood, taken 28 days after the second dose of the MenACWY control vaccine. The clonotype comes from an adult who received the MenACWY meningococcal vaccine as a control.

The CDR3 loop is CATSRVWSGGGETQYF. CDR3 DNA: TGTGCCACCAGCAGAGTGTGGTCGGGAGGCGGGGAGACCCAGTACTTC. The chain links TRBV15 to TRBJ2-5, with 7 nucleotides matching TRBD2. This CDR3 has 16 residues. In germline, CDR1 is LNHNV, CDR2 YYDKDF (reference sequence). J was trimmed by 5 bases and V by 1 base; bases with no gene match: 10.